This TCR beta chain was recorded in a study of shared clonotypes between healthy human individuals. Measured with immunoSEQ multiplex PCR; TCRdb has only the in-frame clones, and not every one. Of about 2.4 million clones detected, roughly nine tenths appear once; the ten largest clones hold under 0.15%. V shed 6 bases and J 1 base; nucleotides not matched to a gene: 8. The CDR3 sequence is 17 residues long. Germline V gives CDR1 SEHNR, CDR2 FQNEAQ (reference sequence). The chain couples TRBV7-9 to TRBJ2-1, with 11 bases that match TRBD2. Sequences were obtained from naive CD4+ T cells sorted from blood. Subset denoted: CD45RA+ positively selected. The sequence was obtained from a man aged 18 to 29 in good health. CDR3 loop: CASRQGLAGGSYNEQFF. The CDR3 nucleotides are TGTGCCAGCAGGCAGGGGCTAGCGGGGGGTTCCTACAATGAGCAGTTCTTC.